The 22 T cell receptor beta chains in this list originate from one sample, sequenced in a study of blood T cell repertoires in COVID-19. Repertoires were generated with immunoSEQ multiplex PCR, while TCRdb's copy carries only in-frame clones and drops some. The table shows fewer than 250,000 clones, with around 82% occurring only once. Input material: peripheral blood. All receptors come from a woman between 70 and 85 years old with acute or convalescent COVID-19.

This clone has only a few counts. V and J are TRBV4-1 and TRBJ2-3; 10 bases match TRBD2. V shed 0 bases and J 2 bases; nucleotides not matched to a gene: 8. Germline CDR1 and CDR2: MGHRA and YSYEKL. The CDR3 sequence is 18 residues long. DNA of the CDR3: TGCGCCAGCAGCCAAGATTCCGTAAGCGGGGGGGCCACAGATACGCAGTATTTT. Translating it yields CASSQDSVSGGATDTQYF.

Only one count was recorded for this clone. The chain joins TRBV10-3 to TRBJ1-2, with 7 bases that match TRBD1. V shed 2 bases, J shed 5 bases, and the junction held 11 bases outside the gene matches. CDR3 length equals 16 residues. The germline CDR1 and CDR2 sequences are ENHRY and SYGVKD. In DNA form, the CDR3 reads TGTGCCATCAGTGAGATGGGTACTGACAGGGCTTATGGCTACACCTTC. Its translation is CAISEMGTDRAYGYTF.

This chain connects TRBV7-2 to TRBJ1-5; D is uncertain. Deletions cut 5 bases from V and 3 bases from J, with 11 bases between. CDR3 length equals 14 residues. CDR1 is SGHTA, CDR2 FQGNSA, per germline. CDR3 amino acids: CASSPDGLNQPQHF. The DNA for the CDR3 is TGTGCCAGCAGCCCGGACGGACTCAATCAGCCCCAGCATTTT.

For the CDR3, the DNA is TGTGCCAGCAGTGGGTCACAGTATAGCAATCAGCCCCAGCATTTT. Protein: CASSGSQYSNQPQHF. This rearrangement joins TRBV2 to TRBJ1-5; no definite D call. Trimming left V 4 bases short and J 0 bases short, with 10 bases between. The CDR3 runs 15 residues. Germline loops: CDR1 SNHLY, CDR2 FYNNEI.

This sequence joins TRBV7-9 and TRBJ1-1; possible D gene TRBD1, 5 bases. The V gene lost 7 bases and the J gene lost 4 bases, with 19 bases spanning the gap. The CDR3 has 15 amino acids. Per germline, CDR1 SEHNR and CDR2 FQNEAQ (reference sequence). CDR3 region: CASTPSGGSATEAFF. The DNA for the CDR3 is TGTGCCAGCACTCCATCGGGGGGGTCGGCCACTGAAGCTTTCTTT.

This CDR3 is CASSQGTASGNTIYF. The CDR3 bases are TGTGCCAGCAGCCAAGGCACAGCCTCTGGAAACACCATATATTTT. This chain links TRBV14 with TRBJ1-3; D is uncertain. Germline lookup yields CDR1 SGHDN and CDR2 FVKESK. CDR3 length equals 15 residues. Trimming left V 1 base short and J 0 bases short, with 7 bases between. Based on the CDR3 plus reference TRBV14 and TRBJ1-3, the full variable domain is EAGVTQFPSHSVIEKGQTVTLRCDPISGHDNLYWYRRVMGKEIKFLLHFVKESKQDESGMPNNRFLAERTGGTYSTLKVQPAELEDSGVYFCASSQGTASGNTIYFGEGSWLTVV.

This sequence joins TRBV4-2 and TRBJ2-5; TRBD2 matches 7 bases. With V trimmed by 2 bases and J by 5 bases, 5 bases remained unmatched. The CDR3 totals 14 residues. From germline, CDR1 is LGHNA and CDR2 YNFKEQ. CDR3 in amino acids: CASSQYVRGETQYF. CDR3 nucleotide sequence: TGTGCCAGCAGCCAATATGTGCGGGGGGAGACCCAGTACTTC.

The table lists this clone with a count of one. The chain joins TRBV5-1 to TRBJ2-5, with D maybe TRBD2 (5 bases). The length of the CDR3 is 15 residues. The V end lost 1 base, the J end lost 5 bases, and 15 bases lay between the germline ends. Germline CDR1 is SGHRS and CDR2 is YFSETQ. This CDR3 is CASSLSSGSLETQYF. CDR3 DNA: TGCGCCAGCAGCTTGTCCTCGGGAAGTCTGGAGACCCAGTACTTC.

The chain uses TRBV6-2 or TRBV6-3 and TRBJ1-5, with 10 bases identical to TRBD1. The trim removed 0 bases at V and 6 bases at J, leaving 5 bases unmatched. Germline V gene sequence: CDR1 MNHEY, CDR2 SVGEGT. CDR3 size: 16 residues. The CDR3 reads CASSYSGQGKGQPQHF. Written as DNA, the CDR3 is TGTGCCAGCAGTTACTCGGGACAGGGGAAGGGTCAGCCCCAGCATTTT.

The rearrangement uses TRBV4-3 and TRBJ1-1; 8 nucleotides align to TRBD1. The CDR3 is 15 amino acids. The V gene end was trimmed by 3 bases and the J gene end by 2 bases; junction bases not matched to a gene: 5. The V gene's germline CDR1 is LGHNA and CDR2 YSLEER. The CDR3 coding sequence is TGCGCCAGCAGCCAGTGGACAGGGATAAACACTGAAGCTTTCTTT. Translated: CASSQWTGINTEAFF.

The chain recombines TRBV29-1 with TRBJ2-3, with D perhaps matching TRBD2 (6 bases). V was shortened by 6 bases and J by 2 bases, with 18 bases between the two germline ends. Germline V gives CDR1 SQVTM, CDR2 ANQGSEA. The CDR3 is 15 amino acids. For the CDR3, the DNA is TGCAGCGTGACCGGACTAATGCGAAACACAGATACGCAGTATTTT. This gives the protein CSVTGLMRNTDTQYF.

V and J are TRBV5-1 and TRBJ2-1, with 12 nucleotides matching TRBD2. The CDR3 sequence is 16 residues long. V trimming: 4 bases; J trimming: 7 bases; junction bases outside the gene matches: 9. CDR1 SGHRS and CDR2 YFSETQ come from the germline V gene. In nucleotides, the CDR3 is TGCGCCAGCAGCCCAGGTACTAGCGGGGGGAGGAATGAGCAGTTCTTC. Its translation: CASSPGTSGGRNEQFF.

The rearrangement uses TRBV12-3 or TRBV12-4 and TRBJ1-6; D might be TRBD1 (6 bases). The CDR3 runs 13 residues. Trimming cost V 5 bases and J 12 bases, with 14 bases left between them. The CDR3 bases are TGTGCCAGCAGTCTAACACAGGGACAACCCCTCCACTTT. Amino acid sequence: CASSLTQGQPLHF.

This clone was detected a few times. The J gene is TRBJ2-3, the V gene TRBV5-1, with D possibly being TRBD2 (5 bases). Trimming shortened V by 1 base and J by 5 bases, and 14 bases separated the two germline ends. There are 15 residues in the CDR3. The germline CDR1 and CDR2 sequences are SGHRS and YFSETQ. CDR3 loop: CASSLSLAVGDTQYF. CDR3 in DNA: TGCGCCAGCAGCTTGAGTCTAGCCGTAGGAGATACGCAGTATTTT.

The count of this clone is one. The chain combines TRBV6-1 with TRBJ1-5; possible D gene TRBD1, 6 bases. Germline V gene data show CDR1 as MNHNS and CDR2 as SASEGT. V was cut by 2 bases and J by 6 bases, with 14 bases left in between. The CDR3 loop spans 15 amino acids. The CDR3 coding sequence is TGTGCCAGCAGTGAACTTGTGAGGGGGGGTCAGCCCCAGCATTTT. Its translation is CASSELVRGGQPQHF.

The V call is TRBV7-9, the J call TRBJ1-1; D is unclear. Germline values: CDR1 SEHNR, CDR2 FQNEAQ (reference sequence). The CDR3 runs 12 residues. Between the trimmed V and J ends, which lost 7 bases and 0 bases, there was a span of 6 bases. The CDR3 coding sequence is TGTGCCAGCACCCTCCTGAACACTGAAGCTTTCTTT. Translated: CASTLLNTEAFF. Together with reference TRBV7-9 and TRBJ1-1, the CDR3 gives the full variable domain: DTGVSQNPRHKITKRGQNVTFRCDPISEHNRLYWYRQTLGQGPEFLTYFQNEAQLEKSRLLSDRFSAERPKGSFSTLEIQRTEQGDSAMYLCASTLLNTEAFFGQGTRLTVV.

The chain employs TRBV6-5 and TRBJ2-7; 7 bases are shared with TRBD2. Germline V gives CDR1 MNHEY, CDR2 SVGAGI. V shed 5 bases and J 2 bases; nucleotides not matched to a gene: 3. The CDR3 runs 13 residues. In DNA form, the CDR3 reads TGTGCCAGCAGTCCGACTAGCACCTACGAGCAGTACTTC. Protein: CASSPTSTYEQYF.

This chain connects TRBV6-5 to TRBJ1-4; D uncertain. Germline V gene data show CDR1 as MNHEY and CDR2 as SVGAGI. V lost 8 bases to trimming and J lost 15 bases, with 19 bases between them. CDR3 length: 12 residues. This CDR3 is CASHDSFSVMFF. The CDR3 region has the DNA TGTGCCAGCCACGACTCCTTCTCAGTTATGTTTTTT.

V and J are TRBV5-1 and TRBJ2-5, with TRBD1 matching 7 bases. V lost 4 bases, J lost 4 bases, and 22 bases stayed unmatched. The CDR3 length is 19 residues. Germline-derived CDR1 and CDR2 are SGHRS and YFSETQ. CDR3 DNA sequence: TGCGCCAGCAGCGCGACAACCCCGACAGGGAACAGATCTTTAGAGACCCAGTACTTC. Translation: CASSATTPTGNRSLETQYF.

This clone was seen more than once but under ten times. This chain links TRBV5-1 with TRBJ1-5, with D uncertain. With 0 bases removed from V and 2 bases from J, the gap between germline ends came to 9 bases. The CDR3 runs 15 residues. CDR1 SGHRS and CDR2 YFSETQ come from the germline V gene. The CDR3 DNA reads TGCGCCAGCAGCTTGGGGCCCAATGGCAATCAGCCCCAGCATTTT. As protein: CASSLGPNGNQPQHF. The complete variable domain, with remaining parts taken from reference TRBV5-1 and TRBJ1-5, reads KAGVTQTPRYLIKTRGQQVTLSCSPISGHRSVSWYQQTPGQGLQFLFEYFSETQRNKGNFPGRFSGRQFSNSRSEMNVSTLELGDSALYLCASSLGPNGNQPQHFGDGTRLSIL.

This clone was counted between two and nine times. The genes are TRBV27 and TRBJ1-2; the match to TRBD1 covers 9 bases. CDR3 size: 15 residues. CDR1 is MNHEY, CDR2 SMNVEV, per germline (reference sequence). Trimming at V came to 7 bases and at J to 2 bases, leaving 8 bases not matched to a gene. The CDR3 DNA sequence: TGTGCCAGCAAAGCGACGGGACAGGGAAACTATGGCTACACCTTC. This encodes CASKATGQGNYGYTF.

The chain couples TRBV11-3 to TRBJ2-1; 12 bases line up with TRBD1. J lost 8 bases, V lost 5 bases, and 7 bases had no gene match. Germline lookup yields CDR1 SGHNT and CDR2 YENEEA. There are 15 residues in the CDR3. CDR3 nucleotide sequence: TGTGCCAGCAGCGGACGGGACAGGGGGCGCGATGAGCAGTTCTTC. As protein: CASSGRDRGRDEQFF. Looking up the rest from reference TRBV11-3 and TRBJ2-1 gives the full variable domain: EAGVVQSPRYKIIEKKQPVAFWCNPISGHNTLYWYLQNLGQGPELLIRYENEEAVDDSQLPKDRFSAERLKGVDSTLKIQPAELGDSAVYLCASSGRDRGRDEQFFGPGTRLTVL.